This TCR beta chain was observed in a study of PD-1 blockade in classical Hodgkin lymphoma. Worth noting for this clone: Its antigen is still unknown.

CDR3 length equals 14 residues. Trimming shortened V by 6 bases and J by 10 bases, and 20 bases separated the two germline ends. The V gene's germline CDR1 is SGHDT and CDR2 YYEEEE. All patients relapsed after autologous stem cell transplantation, and brentuximab vedotin exposure varied. Repertoires were generated with immunoSEQ multiplex PCR, while TCRdb's copy carries only in-frame clones and drops some. The sample consists of roughly 17,000 clones, about 80% of them appearing once. Broader study findings: A significant rise in TCR diversity was seen by C4D1 for CD4+ cells but not for CD8+ cells.

The sequence was obtained from a human donor with classical Hodgkin lymphoma. The chain employs TRBV5-6 and TRBJ2-1; the D gene is possibly TRBD1 (5 bases). Here the sequenced sample was peripheral blood mononuclear cells (PBMCs), taken at baseline. CDR3 protein: CASTLLGRVGEQFF. DNA of the CDR3: TGTGCCAGCACCCTACTGGGCAGGGTGGGCGAGCAGTTCTTC.